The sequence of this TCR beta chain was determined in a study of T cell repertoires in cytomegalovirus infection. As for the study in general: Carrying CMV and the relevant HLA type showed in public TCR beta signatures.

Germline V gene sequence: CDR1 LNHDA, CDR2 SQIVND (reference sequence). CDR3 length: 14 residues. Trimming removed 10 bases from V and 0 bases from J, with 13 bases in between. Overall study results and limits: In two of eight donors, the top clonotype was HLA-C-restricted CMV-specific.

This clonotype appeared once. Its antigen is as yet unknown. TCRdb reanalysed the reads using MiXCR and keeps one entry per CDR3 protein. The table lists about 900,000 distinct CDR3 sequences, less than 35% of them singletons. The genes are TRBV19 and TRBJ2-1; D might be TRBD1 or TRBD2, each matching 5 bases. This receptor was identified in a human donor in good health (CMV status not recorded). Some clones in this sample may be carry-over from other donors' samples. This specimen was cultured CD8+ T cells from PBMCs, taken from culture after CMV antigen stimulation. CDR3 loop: CATDEGYSYNEQFF. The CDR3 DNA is TGTGCCACCGACGAGGGGTACTCCTACAATGAGCAGTTCTTC.